The 10 T cell receptor beta chains below all came from one sample that was sequenced in a study of Ad26.COV2.S vaccination and SARS-CoV-2 variants. Treatment: 15 to 20 received Ad26.COV2.S at low or high dose, single or two shots; about 5 received placebo; per-sample allocation not given. Specimen acquisition occurred on day 63 following the initial vaccine or placebo injection. Assay used: immunoSEQ multiplex PCR; TCRdb lists only in-frame clones, some missing. This table has about half a million clones, roughly nine tenths appearing once. The sequenced sample was peripheral blood, obtained in a trial of Ad26.COV2.S vaccine versus placebo. These receptors all stem from a person between 18 and 65 years old who received the Ad26.COV2.S COVID-19 vaccine or a placebo.

The chain has TRBV18 and TRBJ1-5; 7 nucleotides align to TRBD1. The CDR3 consists of 16 residues. Germline assignment: CDR1 KGHSH and CDR2 LQKENI. J lost 7 bases, V lost 4 bases, and 13 bases had no gene match. The DNA of the CDR3 is TGTGCCAGCTCACAAGGGACAGCCCAGGTAGGGCAGCCCCAGCATTTT. This codes for CASSQGTAQVGQPQHF.

The chain joins TRBV19 to TRBJ2-7; D gene ambiguous. The V gene lost 3 bases and the J gene lost 5 bases, with 5 bases spanning the gap. The germline V gene has CDR1 LNHDA and CDR2 SQIVND (reference sequence). The CDR3 length is 11 residues. CDR3 DNA sequence: TGTGCCAGTAGTATTGGCCACGAGCAGTACTTC. It specifies CASSIGHEQYF.

This chain links TRBV3-1 (or the pseudogene TRBV3-2) with TRBJ2-3, with 9 bases fitting TRBD2. Germline CDR1 and CDR2: LGHDT and YNNKEL (reference sequence). V shed 3 bases, J shed 4 bases, and the junction held 14 bases outside the gene matches. CDR3 size: 18 residues. The CDR3 region has the DNA TGTGCCAGCAGCCAGAGCCCCGGGACTAGCAAATTGGCAGATACGCAGTATTTT. Its translation: CASSQSPGTSKLADTQYF.

This rearrangement joins TRBV9 to TRBJ2-1, with D hard to call. Trimming pared 3 bases from V and 7 bases from J, leaving 20 bases between. The CDR3 consists of 16 residues. From germline, CDR1 is SGDLS and CDR2 YYNGEE. The CDR3 coding sequence is TGTGCCAGCAGCGGGCCCAAGATGGGATTCCGTAATGAGCAGTTCTTC. This gives the protein CASSGPKMGFRNEQFF.

As DNA, the CDR3 is TGTGCCAGCAGCCAAGGACACGGCTCCTACAATGAGCAGTTCTTC. It yields the protein CASSQGHGSYNEQFF. The chain joins TRBV14 to TRBJ2-1; D not certain. In germline, CDR1 is SGHDN, CDR2 FVKESK. The V and J ends lost 1 base and 0 bases respectively, with 7 bases between them. This CDR3 spans 15 amino acids.

This chain joins TRBV2 and TRBJ2-3; D ambiguous. The V and J ends lost 3 bases and 6 bases respectively, with 7 bases between them. Per the germline V gene, CDR1 is SNHLY and CDR2 is FYNNEI. The CDR3 is made up of 12 amino acids. CDR3: CASSEARDTQYF. CDR3 DNA: TGTGCCAGCAGTGAGGCCAGGGATACGCAGTATTTT.

The V gene is TRBV3-1 (or the pseudogene TRBV3-2), the J gene TRBJ1-5; D unresolved. Germline CDR1 reads LGHDT; CDR2 reads YNNKEL (reference sequence). Trimming cost V 0 bases and J 0 bases, with 6 bases left between them. The CDR3 runs to 15 residues. The CDR3, as DNA: TGTGCCAGCAGCCAAGAGTATATTAGCAATCAGCCCCAGCATTTT. It is translated as CASSQEYISNQPQHF.

The rearrangement uses TRBV29-1 and TRBJ1-1; tentative D call: TRBD1 (6 bases). The V end was cut by 4 bases, the J end by 1 base, with 10 bases between. Germline CDR1 SQVTM, CDR2 ANQGSEA. The CDR3 consists of 13 residues. The CDR3 region has the DNA TGCAGCGTTGGAAGGGGGGCGAACACTGAAGCTTTCTTT. Residues: CSVGRGANTEAFF.

This clone was seen only once. The gene calls are TRBV18 and TRBJ2-3, with 10 bases aligning to TRBD1. CDR3 length equals 16 residues. Germline V lookup: CDR1 KGHSH, CDR2 LQKENI. With V trimmed by 4 bases and J by 3 bases, 7 bases remained unmatched. CDR3 sequence reads: CASSLGGDRGTDTQYF. The CDR3 DNA reads as TGTGCCAGCTCACTAGGAGGGGACAGGGGAACAGATACGCAGTATTTT.

V usage is TRBV6-5 and J usage is TRBJ1-6; a possible D gene is TRBD1 (5 bases). Per the germline V gene, CDR1 is MNHEY and CDR2 is SVGAGI. V lost 4 bases and J lost 8, with 12 bases in between. The CDR3 extends over 14 amino acids. The CDR3 DNA reads TGTGCCAGCAGTTTCGGGGGTTTAGATTCACCCCTCCACTTT. Its translation: CASSFGGLDSPLHF.